This passage covers 32 T cell receptor beta chains from one sample sequenced in a study of shared clonotypes between healthy human individuals (dated by TCRdb to the early 2020s). The method was the immunoSEQ multiplex PCR assay. This immuneACCESS table, as held by TCRdb, lists in-frame sequences with V and J called but not all clones. Of the missing ones, under half trace to an unresolved V gene in checked studies; the others have no known cause. The sample data list around 2.5 million clones, and roughly 93% of these were observed just once. Around 0.4% of the sample is in the top ten clones. Sample: naive CD4+ T cells from PBMCs. The cell subset or site label corresponds to: CD45RA+ positively selected. These receptors came from a man aged 18 to 30 in good health. Some clones in this sample may be carry-over from other donors' samples.

This chain uses TRBV28 with TRBJ2-7, with a tentative D call TRBD2 (6 bases). Trimming shortened V by 8 bases and J by 4 bases, and 9 bases separated the two germline ends. Germline V CDR1 and CDR2: MDHEN, SYDVKM. CDR3 length equals 11 residues. In nucleotides, the CDR3 is TGTGCCAGCGGAGGAGGGTACGAGCAGTACTTC. Protein: CASGGGYEQYF.

The CDR3 loop is CASSSTGTLNTEAFF. CDR3 nucleotide sequence: TGCGCCAGCAGCTCGACAGGGACATTGAACACTGAAGCTTTCTTT. V usage is TRBV5-1 and J usage is TRBJ1-1, with 7 bases matching TRBD1. Unmatched junction bases numbered 5, after V lost 3 bases and J lost 0 bases. In germline, CDR1 is SGHRS, CDR2 YFSETQ. There are 15 residues in the CDR3.

The chain carries TRBV4-2 and TRBJ2-2; 9 bases align to TRBD1. The CDR3 has 22 amino acids. With 0 bases clipped from V and 6 bases from J, the junction kept 23 bases outside the gene matches. Looked up from germline, CDR1 is LGHNA and CDR2 is YNFKEQ. In nucleotides, the CDR3 is TGTGCCAGCAGCCAAGACTACCCCAGTTCGTTCCGAGGACAGGGGAGGGCCGGGGAGCTGTTTTTT. Protein: CASSQDYPSSFRGQGRAGELFF.

This clone has only a few counts. The chain couples TRBV7-6 to TRBJ2-2; the D is unclear. V was clipped by 3 bases and J by 4 bases, with 12 bases between them. CDR1 and CDR2 (germline): SGHVS, FNYEAQ. The CDR3 runs to 15 residues. The CDR3 region has the DNA TGTGCCAGCAGCTTTGCCCCGGCGGTCACCGGGGAGCTGTTTTTT. This codes for CASSFAPAVTGELFF.

This rearrangement joins TRBV7-6 to TRBJ2-1; D may be TRBD1 (6 bases). Germline V lookup: CDR1 SGHVS, CDR2 FNYEAQ. The germline V and J ends were trimmed by 2 bases and 12 bases, with 17 bases remaining between them. CDR3 length: 14 amino acids. The CDR3: CASSLPGVDSGQFF. CDR3 DNA: TGTGCCAGCAGCTTACCAGGGGTGGACTCTGGGCAGTTCTTC.

V and J are TRBV5-1 and TRBJ2-7, with D maybe TRBD2 (7 bases). The germline V gene has CDR1 SGHRS and CDR2 YFSETQ. The CDR3 runs 15 residues. Trimming cost V 4 bases and J 4 bases, with 18 bases left between them. CDR3 coding DNA: TGCGCCAGCAGCCCCATGAGGGGGGGGCTTTACGAGCAGTACTTC. This codes for CASSPMRGGLYEQYF. Looking up the rest from reference TRBV5-1 and TRBJ2-7 gives the full variable domain: KAGVTQTPRYLIKTRGQQVTLSCSPISGHRSVSWYQQTPGQGLQFLFEYFSETQRNKGNFPGRFSGRQFSNSRSEMNVSTLELGDSALYLCASSPMRGGLYEQYFGPGTRLTVT.

The chain recombines TRBV10-3 with TRBJ2-1, with a possible D match to TRBD1 (6 bases). This CDR3 is 14 amino acids long. CDR1 is ENHRY and CDR2 is SYGVKD in the germline V gene. V gave up 5 bases and J gave up 5 bases, with 13 bases separating them. DNA of the CDR3: TGTGCCATCAGTAAATCCGGGACAAACAATGAGCAGTTCTTC. Translated, it gives CAISKSGTNNEQFF.

The chain uses TRBV5-1 and TRBJ2-7; D possibly corresponds to TRBD1 (6 bases). The V and J ends lost 0 bases and 4 bases respectively, with 11 bases between them. Germline loops: CDR1 SGHRS, CDR2 YFSETQ. This CDR3 is 14 amino acids long. The CDR3 coding sequence is TGCGCCAGCAGCTTGGTGGGGGCTGATTACGAGCAGTACTTC. Residues: CASSLVGADYEQYF.

The chain uses TRBV19 and TRBJ1-1; D possibly corresponds to TRBD1 (6 bases). The germline CDR1 and CDR2 sequences are LNHDA and SQIVND (reference sequence). The CDR3 is made up of 14 amino acids. V was clipped by 4 bases and J by 1 base, with 10 bases between them. The CDR3 DNA sequence: TGTGCCAGTAGTACGGGACAAACGAACACTGAAGCTTTCTTT. It yields the protein CASSTGQTNTEAFF.

The J gene is TRBJ2-7, the V gene TRBV9, with TRBD2 matching over 13 bases. V shed 4 bases and J 2 bases; nucleotides not matched to a gene: 6. This CDR3 is built from 16 residues. Germline loops: CDR1 SGDLS, CDR2 YYNGEE. CDR3 DNA: TGTGCCAGCAGCACAACTAGCGGGAGGGCAACCTACGAGCAGTACTTC. Its protein is CASSTTSGRATYEQYF.

Only one count was recorded for this clone. Here the CDR3 DNA reads TGTGCCAGCAGCTCAGGGGGGGACACTGAAGCTTTCTTT. Protein product: CASSSGGDTEAFF. This sequence joins TRBV7-6 and TRBJ1-1; 7 nucleotides agree with TRBD1. CDR3 size: 13 residues. Trimming removed 4 bases from V and 3 bases from J; junction bases left unmatched: 2. From germline, CDR1 is SGHVS and CDR2 FNYEAQ.

The V call is TRBV6-6, the J call TRBJ1-1, with TRBD1 matching over 7 bases. Germline-derived CDR1 and CDR2 are MNHNY and SVGAGI (reference sequence). There are 14 residues in the CDR3. J gave up 6 bases and V 0 bases, and 4 bases lay outside the gene matches. The CDR3 DNA follows: TGTGCCAGCAGTTACTCCTCGACAGGGCCTGAAGCTTTCTTT. Translating gives CASSYSSTGPEAFF.

The chain couples TRBV6-1 to TRBJ2-7, with 7 bases that match TRBD1. CDR1 and CDR2 from the germline V gene are MNHNS and SASEGT. The CDR3 runs 16 residues. V lost 3 bases and J lost 0; bases outside the gene matches: 8. The CDR3: CASSEGQPNGSYEQYF. Written as DNA, the CDR3 is TGTGCCAGCAGTGAGGGACAGCCAAACGGCTCCTACGAGCAGTACTTC.

This clone was detected only once. At one of its ends the junction is not consistent with the germline gene, which may arise from a read error. Other DNA sequences of this sample code for an identical CDR3. The CDR3 reads CASSLAGLAYNEQFF. Here the CDR3 DNA reads TGTGCCAGTAGCTTGGCCGGACTAGCGTACAATGAGCAGTTCTTC. The V and J genes are TRBV5-8 and TRBJ2-1; 9 bases line up with TRBD2. CDR1 and CDR2 from the germline V gene are SGHTS and YDEGEE. The CDR3 is made up of 15 amino acids.

V usage is TRBV5-1 and J usage is TRBJ1-1; D ambiguous. V shed 4 bases and J shed 3 bases, with 16 bases lying between them. Germline-derived CDR1 and CDR2 are SGHRS and YFSETQ. The CDR3 covers 15 residues. In nucleotides, the CDR3 is TGCGCCAGCAGCCCATCGCTTGGGCGGGACACTGAAGCTTTCTTT. Amino acid sequence: CASSPSLGRDTEAFF. Supplemented by reference TRBV5-1 and TRBJ1-1, the full variable domain reads KAGVTQTPRYLIKTRGQQVTLSCSPISGHRSVSWYQQTPGQGLQFLFEYFSETQRNKGNFPGRFSGRQFSNSRSEMNVSTLELGDSALYLCASSPSLGRDTEAFFGQGTRLTVV.

This chain links TRBV11-2 with TRBJ1-4; a weak D match, TRBD1 (5 bases). The CDR3 runs 13 residues. Trimming stripped 1 base from V and 12 bases from J, with 12 bases between. Germline assignment: CDR1 SGHAT and CDR2 FQNNGV. The CDR3 spells CASSLGGARELFF. The DNA for the CDR3 is TGTGCCAGCAGCTTAGGTGGGGCCCGTGAACTGTTTTTT.

The genes are TRBV28 and TRBJ1-5, with D possibly matching TRBD1 (6 bases). V lost 6 bases and J lost 7, with 22 bases in between. Germline lookup yields CDR1 MDHEN and CDR2 SYDVKM. This CDR3 is built from 16 residues. The CDR3 DNA reads TGTGCCAGCAGCCCTCTCACCCCGGGGGCGCGACAGCCCCAGCATTTT. Residues: CASSPLTPGARQPQHF.

The CDR3 DNA reads as TGTGCCAGCAGCTTAACCTCTAGGGGGGAGACCCAGTACTTC. This encodes CASSLTSRGETQYF. This sequence joins TRBV7-9 and TRBJ2-5, with a possible D match to TRBD1 (6 bases). V dropped 2 bases and J dropped 5 bases, with 12 bases sitting between them. The V gene's germline CDR1 is SEHNR and CDR2 FQNEAQ (reference sequence). This CDR3 has 14 amino acids.

Turning to this clone: Distinct nucleotide sequences in the sample also encode this CDR3. The chain combines TRBV19 with TRBJ2-7, with TRBD1 matching over 7 bases. V trimming: 1 base; J trimming: 1 base; junction bases outside the gene matches: 1. In germline, CDR1 is LNHDA, CDR2 SQIVND (reference sequence). This CDR3 spans 14 amino acids. CDR3 residues: CASSIGTGSYEQYF. The CDR3, as DNA: TGTGCCAGTAGTATAGGGACAGGATCCTACGAGCAGTACTTC.

The rearrangement uses TRBV7-3 and TRBJ1-1; D unresolved. V was trimmed by 5 bases and J by 0 bases, leaving 13 bases between them. The CDR3 length is 15 residues. CDR1 is SGHTA, CDR2 FQGTGA, per germline. As DNA, the CDR3 is TGTGCCAGCAGCCGGTACGGCAATTTGAACACTGAAGCTTTCTTT. Protein: CASSRYGNLNTEAFF.

This clone showed up just once. This chain links TRBV5-8 with TRBJ2-1, with D tentatively TRBD1 or TRBD2 (6 bases each). V lost 2 bases and J 8 bases, leaving 20 bases between the germline ends. Germline-derived CDR1 and CDR2 are SGHTS and YDEGEE. The CDR3 contains 16 residues. The CDR3 DNA reads TGTGCCAGCAGCTTTATAACTCCGCGGGACATCGATGAGCAGTTCTTC. Translation: CASSFITPRDIDEQFF.

This chain uses TRBV19 with TRBJ1-5; D unclear. CDR1 and CDR2 from the germline V gene are LNHDA and SQIVND (reference sequence). V was clipped by 6 bases and J by 0 bases, with 18 bases between them. The CDR3 sequence is 17 residues long. The CDR3 nucleotides are TGTGCCAGTAGAGGAGGATCGGCGAGGTATAGCAATCAGCCCCAGCATTTT. The encoded protein is CASRGGSARYSNQPQHF.

This clone is a singleton in its sample. The chain combines TRBV21-1 with TRBJ2-7; the table's D call TRBD2 went unverified against the DNA. TRBV21-1 is annotated as a pseudogene. This CDR3 is built from 16 residues. The DNA of the CDR3 is TGTGCCAGCAGCAGGGATAGCGGGAGGGCCGGGTACGAGCAGTACTTC. It is translated as CASSRDSGRAGYEQYF.

The chain uses TRBV28 and TRBJ2-1; possibly TRBD1 for D (5 bases). The CDR3 spans 17 residues. With 4 bases removed from V and 6 bases from J, the gap between germline ends came to 22 bases. Per the germline V gene, CDR1 is MDHEN and CDR2 is SYDVKM. CDR3 coding DNA: TGTGCCAGCAGTTCCCAAGGGGCCGGCCCCCGCCCCAATGAGCAGTTCTTC. It yields the protein CASSSQGAGPRPNEQFF.

The genes are TRBV2 and TRBJ2-1, with a weak D call TRBD2 (5 bases). The CDR3 extends over 18 amino acids. Germline CDR1 is SNHLY and CDR2 is FYNNEI. The V and J ends lost 3 bases and 4 bases respectively, with 22 bases between them. For the CDR3, the DNA is TGTGCCAGCAGTGAGATAGGGTCTAGTCTTTCGGGGTACAATGAGCAGTTCTTC. Encoded protein: CASSEIGSSLSGYNEQFF.

V usage is TRBV9 and J usage is TRBJ2-1; 9 positions match TRBD2. In germline, CDR1 is SGDLS, CDR2 YYNGEE. The junction had 10 bases not matched to a gene; V was cut back by 0 bases and J by 9 bases. The CDR3 has 16 residues. The CDR3 is CASSVAHSAGGLEQFF. CDR3 sequence (DNA): TGTGCCAGCAGCGTAGCGCACAGCGCGGGAGGGCTTGAGCAGTTCTTC.

The chain joins TRBV7-8 to TRBJ2-7; tentatively, D is TRBD2 (6 bases). Germline CDR1 and CDR2: SGHVS and FQNEAQ. V shed 1 base and J shed 3 bases, with 13 bases lying between them. This CDR3 is built from 15 residues. CDR3: CASSLGLVGNYEQYF. Written as DNA, the CDR3 is TGTGCCAGCAGCTTAGGACTAGTGGGTAACTACGAGCAGTACTTC.

V usage is TRBV5-1 and J usage is TRBJ2-1, with TRBD1 matching over 9 bases. Germline trimming cut 0 bases from V and 8 bases from J; bases unmatched to any gene: 9. The length of the CDR3 is 16 residues. Per germline, CDR1 SGHRS and CDR2 YFSETQ. The CDR3 is CASSLGQEGQGHEQFF. In DNA, the CDR3 is TGCGCCAGCAGCTTGGGCCAGGAGGGACAGGGTCATGAGCAGTTCTTC.

This rearrangement joins TRBV7-3 to TRBJ2-1; 8 bases align to TRBD2. CDR1 SGHTA and CDR2 FQGTGA come from the germline V gene. The CDR3 sequence is 15 residues long. V lost 2 bases, J lost 4 bases, and 4 bases stayed unmatched. For the CDR3, the DNA is TGTGCCAGCAGCTTAGAAGCGGGAGCGTACAATGAGCAGTTCTTC. Translation gives CASSLEAGAYNEQFF. Complete variable domain (other parts from reference TRBV7-3 and TRBJ2-1): GAGVSQTPSNKVTEKGKYVELRCDPISGHTALYWYRQSLGQGPEFLIYFQGTGAADDSGLPNDRFFAVRPEGSVSTLKIQRTERGDSAVYLCASSLEAGAYNEQFFGPGTRLTVL.

Comments on this clone: The sample has other DNA sequences that encode this CDR3 too. J is TRBJ2-1 and V is TRBV7-9; the D gene could be TRBD1 or TRBD2 (6 bases each). Germline CDR1 SEHNR, CDR2 FQNEAQ (reference sequence). The V gene lost 5 bases and the J gene lost 8 bases, with 10 bases spanning the gap. The CDR3 runs 12 residues. The CDR3 DNA follows: TGTGCCAGCAGCCTAAGGGGGGATGAGCAGTTCTTC. This gives the protein CASSLRGDEQFF. Full variable domain (missing parts from reference TRBV7-9 and TRBJ2-1): DTGVSQNPRHKITKRGQNVTFRCDPISEHNRLYWYRQTLGQGPEFLTYFQNEAQLEKSRLLSDRFSAERPKGSFSTLEIQRTEQGDSAMYLCASSLRGDEQFFGPGTRLTVL.

This clone has a single count. This chain links TRBV5-1 with TRBJ1-2; TRBD1 is a possible D gene (5 bases). The CDR3 is 16 amino acids. Trimming pared 4 bases from V and 4 bases from J, leaving 20 bases between. CDR1 SGHRS and CDR2 YFSETQ come from the germline V gene. The CDR3, as DNA: TGCGCCAGCAGCCCCGTAGATGGCAGGGCGACCTATGGCTACACCTTC. Its translation: CASSPVDGRATYGYTF.

This clone was seen just once. The J gene is TRBJ2-4, the V gene TRBV19; TRBD1 aligns across 11 bases. Germline V CDR1 and CDR2: LNHDA, SQIVND (reference sequence). V was clipped by 0 bases and J by 1 base; unmatched bases: 8. This CDR3 region has 19 residues. The CDR3 sequence: CASSIDGSGTGGAKNIQYF. CDR3 coding DNA: TGTGCCAGTAGTATAGATGGGTCGGGGACAGGGGGTGCCAAAAACATTCAGTACTTC.